This T cell receptor beta chain was captured by sequencing in a study of tumor and adjacent non-tumor tissue in lung cancer. Note on this clonotype: One junction end does not reproduce the germline sequence, and a read error may be involved.

The library came from three nested PCR rounds adapted from ARM-PCR protocols. TCRdb used MiXCR to reprocess the multiplex PCR reads, holding one entry per CDR3 protein. The sample holds tens of thousands of distinct CDR3 sequences; about 68% are singletons and the top ten take about 30%. RNA was extracted from bulk tissue without any cell sorting. The normal lung tissue was taken more than 3 cm from the tumor edge. This clonotype was obtained from a woman between 65 and 79 years old with non-small cell lung cancer. Sequencing used distant non-tumor lung tissue.

Here the CDR3 DNA reads TGCAGGGTTGACCAGTCCTACAATGAGCAGTTCTTC. Translating it yields CRVDQSYNEQFF. This chain joins TRBV29-1 and TRBJ2-1, with D uncertain. Germline CDR1 and CDR2: SQVTM and ANQGSEA. This CDR3 comprises 12 residues.